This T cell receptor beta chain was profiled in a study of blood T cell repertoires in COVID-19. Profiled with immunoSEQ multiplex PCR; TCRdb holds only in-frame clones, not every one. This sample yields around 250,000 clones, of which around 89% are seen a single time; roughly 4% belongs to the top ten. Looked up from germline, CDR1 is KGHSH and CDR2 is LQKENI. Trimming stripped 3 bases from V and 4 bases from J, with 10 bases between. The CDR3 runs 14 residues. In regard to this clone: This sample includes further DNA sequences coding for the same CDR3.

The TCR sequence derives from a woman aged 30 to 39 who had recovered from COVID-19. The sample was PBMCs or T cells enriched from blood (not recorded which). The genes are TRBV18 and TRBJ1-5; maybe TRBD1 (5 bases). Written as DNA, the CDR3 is TGTGCCAGCTCACCCACCGGGGGGAATCAGCCCCAGCATTTT. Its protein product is CASSPTGGNQPQHF. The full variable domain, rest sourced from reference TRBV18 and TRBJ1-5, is NAGVMQNPRHLVRRRGQEARLRCSPMKGHSHVYWYRQLPEEGLKFMVYLQKENIIDESGMPKERFSAEFPKEGPSILRIQQVVRGDSAAYFCASSPTGGNQPQHFGDGTRLSIL.